This TCR beta chain was captured by sequencing in a study of response to subunit inactivated influenza vaccine. This clonotype was counted a few times. A single record per CDR3 protein comes from TCRdb applying MiXCR to the RT-PCR reads. The data show about 540,000 distinct CDR3 sequences, around a quarter seen once. The V gene lost 8 bases and the J gene lost 7 bases, with 22 bases spanning the gap. Germline values: CDR1 DFQATT, CDR2 SNEGSKA (reference sequence). The CDR3 extends over 14 amino acids. These data also featured in a second study, about T cells expressing NK-cell markers. From that report: It was by 5'RACE template switching with UMIs that TCR beta cDNA was made.

The sequence came from a man aged 50-59 years who received an inactivated influenza vaccine. The chain carries TRBV20-1 and TRBJ2-3; D may be TRBD1 or TRBD2 (5 bases each). The input for sequencing was CD4+ T cells sorted from PBMCs, taken 12 days after vaccination. The CDR3 sequence is CSPRRRQGRHTQYF. The CDR3 coding sequence is TGCAGTCCCCGCCGGAGGCAGGGTCGCCATACGCAGTATTTT.